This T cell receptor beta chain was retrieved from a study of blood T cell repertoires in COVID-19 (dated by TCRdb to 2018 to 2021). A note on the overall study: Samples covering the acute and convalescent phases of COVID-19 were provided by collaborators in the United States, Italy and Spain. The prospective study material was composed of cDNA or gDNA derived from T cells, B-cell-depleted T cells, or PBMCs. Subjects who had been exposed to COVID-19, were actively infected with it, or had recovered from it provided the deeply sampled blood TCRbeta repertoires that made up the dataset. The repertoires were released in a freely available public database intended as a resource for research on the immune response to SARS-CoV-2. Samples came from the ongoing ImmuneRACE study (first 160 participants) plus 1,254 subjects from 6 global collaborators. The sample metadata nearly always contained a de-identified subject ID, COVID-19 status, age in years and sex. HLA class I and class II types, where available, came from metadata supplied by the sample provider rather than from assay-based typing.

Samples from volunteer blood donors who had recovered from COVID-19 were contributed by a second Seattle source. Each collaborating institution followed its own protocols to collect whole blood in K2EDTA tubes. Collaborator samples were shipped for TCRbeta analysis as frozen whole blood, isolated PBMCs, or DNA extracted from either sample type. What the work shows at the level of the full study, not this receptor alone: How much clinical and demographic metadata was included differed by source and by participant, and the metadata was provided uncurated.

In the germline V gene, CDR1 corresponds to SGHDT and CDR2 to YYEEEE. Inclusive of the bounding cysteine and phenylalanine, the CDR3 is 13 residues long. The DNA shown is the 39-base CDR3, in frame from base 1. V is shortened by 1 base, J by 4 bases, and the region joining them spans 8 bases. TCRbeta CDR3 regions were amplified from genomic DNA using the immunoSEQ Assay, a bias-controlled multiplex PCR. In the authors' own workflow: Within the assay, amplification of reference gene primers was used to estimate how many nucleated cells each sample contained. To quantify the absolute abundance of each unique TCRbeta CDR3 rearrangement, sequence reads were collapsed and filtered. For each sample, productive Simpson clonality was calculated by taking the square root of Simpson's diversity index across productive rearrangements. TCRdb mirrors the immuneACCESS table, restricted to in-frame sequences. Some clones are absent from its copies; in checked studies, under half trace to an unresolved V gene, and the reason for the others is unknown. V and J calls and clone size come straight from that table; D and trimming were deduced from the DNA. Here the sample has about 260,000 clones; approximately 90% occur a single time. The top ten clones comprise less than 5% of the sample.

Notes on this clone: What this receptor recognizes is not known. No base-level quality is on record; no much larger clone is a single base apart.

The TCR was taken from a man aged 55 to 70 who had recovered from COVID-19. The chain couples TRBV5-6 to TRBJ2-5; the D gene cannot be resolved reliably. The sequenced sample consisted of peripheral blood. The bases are TGTGCCAGCAGCTTGTCCCCTCTAGAGACCCAGTACTTC. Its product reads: CASSLSPLETQYF.